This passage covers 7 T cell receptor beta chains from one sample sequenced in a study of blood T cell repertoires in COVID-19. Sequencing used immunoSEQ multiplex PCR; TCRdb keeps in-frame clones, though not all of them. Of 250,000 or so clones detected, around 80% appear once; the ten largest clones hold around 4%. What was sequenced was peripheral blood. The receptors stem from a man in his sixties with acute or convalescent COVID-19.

The CDR3 is CASSIGMDRADQPQHF. The CDR3 DNA sequence: TGTGCCAGTAGTATAGGGATGGACAGGGCGGATCAGCCCCAGCATTTT. This sequence joins TRBV19 and TRBJ1-5; TRBD1 aligns across 8 bases. Germline CDR1 LNHDA, CDR2 SQIVND (reference sequence). This CDR3 spans 16 amino acids. With V trimmed by 1 base and J by 5 bases, 7 bases remained unmatched.

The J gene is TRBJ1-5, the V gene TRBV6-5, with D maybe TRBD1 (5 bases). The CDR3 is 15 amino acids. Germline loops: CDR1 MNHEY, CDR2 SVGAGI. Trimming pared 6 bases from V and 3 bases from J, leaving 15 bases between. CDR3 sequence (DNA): TGTGCCAGCAGGGGGCCAGAAAGCTTCAATCAGCCCCAGCATTTT. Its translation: CASRGPESFNQPQHF.

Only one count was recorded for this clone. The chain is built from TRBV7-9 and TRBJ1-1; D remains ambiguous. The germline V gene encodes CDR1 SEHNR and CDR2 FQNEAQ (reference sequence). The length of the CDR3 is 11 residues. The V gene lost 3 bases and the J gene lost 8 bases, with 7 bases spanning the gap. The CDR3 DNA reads TGTGCCAGCAGCTTGGGAGGGGAAGCTTTCTTT. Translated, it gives CASSLGGEAFF. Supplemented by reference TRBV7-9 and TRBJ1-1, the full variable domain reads DTGVSQNPRHKITKRGQNVTFRCDPISEHNRLYWYRQTLGQGPEFLTYFQNEAQLEKSRLLSDRFSAERPKGSFSTLEIQRTEQGDSAMYLCASSLGGEAFFGQGTRLTVV.

The CDR3 region is CASRRQGSAGVIEQYF. In nucleotides, the CDR3 is TGTGCCAGCAGGCGACAGGGGAGCGCGGGAGTGATCGAGCAGTACTTC. The chain joins TRBV28 to TRBJ2-7; D is perhaps TRBD1 (8 bases). V lost 6 bases and J lost 6, with 24 bases in between. This CDR3 has 16 amino acids. Germline lookup yields CDR1 MDHEN and CDR2 SYDVKM.

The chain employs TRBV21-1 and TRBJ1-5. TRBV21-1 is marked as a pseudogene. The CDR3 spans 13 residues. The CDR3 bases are TGTGCCAGCAGCACGGGGGGGTTTCAGCCCCAGCATTTT. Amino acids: CASSTGGFQPQHF.

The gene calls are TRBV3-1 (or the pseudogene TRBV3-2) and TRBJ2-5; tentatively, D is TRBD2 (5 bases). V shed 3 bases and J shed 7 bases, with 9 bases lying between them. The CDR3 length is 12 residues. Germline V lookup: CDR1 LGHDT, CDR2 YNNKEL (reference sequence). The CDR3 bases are TGTGCCAGCAGCCAGGGAGAACTGACCCAGTACTTC. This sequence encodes CASSQGELTQYF.

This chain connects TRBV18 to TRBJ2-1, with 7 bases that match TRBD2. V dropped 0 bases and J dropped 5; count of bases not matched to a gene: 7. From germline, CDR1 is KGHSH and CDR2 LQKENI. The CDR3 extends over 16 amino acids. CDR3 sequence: CASSPPSSGRDNEQFF. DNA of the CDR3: TGTGCCAGCTCACCACCGTCTAGCGGACGGGACAATGAGCAGTTCTTC.